The clone carrying this T cell receptor beta chain was recorded a few times. Its antigen remains unknown. TCRdb re-called the reads through MiXCR, storing one row per CDR3 protein. The sample yields 150,000 or so distinct CDR3 sequences, 6.5% seen once. The data are from a study of T cell repertoires in cytomegalovirus infection. Across the whole study: Through public TCR beta signatures, both CMV infection and matching HLA type were indicated. Findings of the study overall: The cumulative frequency of public TCR beta families identified carriers of CMV plus the relevant HLA. HLA-C-restricted CMV clonotypes gave the most frequent clonotype in two of eight donors.

The CDR3 runs 13 residues. V shed 5 bases, J shed 7 bases, and the junction held 6 bases outside the gene matches. CDR1 is SGHTA, CDR2 FQGNSA, per germline. This chain links TRBV7-2 with TRBJ1-1; 8 bases align to TRBD1. The sequence was collected from a human donor in good health (CMV status not recorded). Some clones in this sample may be carry-over from other donors' samples. The sequenced sample was PBMCs. The CDR3 coding sequence is TGTGCCAGCAGCGGGACAGGACAATATGAAGCTTTCTTT. Translation: CASSGTGQYEAFF.